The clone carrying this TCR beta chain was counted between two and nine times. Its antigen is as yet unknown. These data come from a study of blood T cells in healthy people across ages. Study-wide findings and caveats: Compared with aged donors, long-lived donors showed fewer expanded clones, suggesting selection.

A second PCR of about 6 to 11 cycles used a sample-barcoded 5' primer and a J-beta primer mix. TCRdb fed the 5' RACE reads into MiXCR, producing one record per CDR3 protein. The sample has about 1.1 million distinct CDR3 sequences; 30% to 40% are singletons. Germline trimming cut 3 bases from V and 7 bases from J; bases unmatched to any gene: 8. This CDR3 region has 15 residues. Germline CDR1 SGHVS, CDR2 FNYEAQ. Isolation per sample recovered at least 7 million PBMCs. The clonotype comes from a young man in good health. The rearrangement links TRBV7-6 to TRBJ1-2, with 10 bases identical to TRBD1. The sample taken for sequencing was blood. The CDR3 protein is CASSLGVGTGVGYTF. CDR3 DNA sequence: TGTGCCAGCAGCTTGGGAGTAGGGACAGGGGTTGGCTACACCTTC.